The text below deals with one T cell receptor beta chain. Its antigen is not known. This record belongs to a study of T cell responses to AZD1222 COVID-19 vaccine. Study details: Researchers grouped second doses given at about 4 or about 12 weeks into one pool.

The repertoire was sequenced with immunoSEQ multiplex PCR; TCRdb's copy has only in-frame clones and lacks some. The table includes about 92,000 clones, roughly nine tenths detected once. This CDR3 has 13 amino acids. Germline V gene sequence: CDR1 SGHKS, CDR2 YYEKEE (reference sequence). Trimming cost V 4 bases and J 1 base, with 6 bases left between them. Notes on the study in general: Only 6 or 7 people who got AZD1222 tested seropositive at baseline.

The material sequenced was peripheral blood, taken on day 0 of AZD1222 vaccination. This clonotype was obtained from an adult in good health. V gene TRBV5-5 combines with J gene TRBJ1-5; D is possibly TRBD1 (5 bases). The CDR3 DNA is TGTGCCAGCAGCCGGGACAGCAATCAGCCCCAGCATTTT. Protein product: CASSRDSNQPQHF.